What follows is one T cell receptor (beta chain) and its context. Looked up from germline, CDR1 is MDHEN and CDR2 is SYDVKM. This CDR3 is built from 13 residues. V gave up 1 base and J gave up 4 bases, with 7 bases separating them. This sample was taken from a study of blood T cell repertoires in COVID-19. About the research overall: The United States, Italy and Spain were the sources of the acute and convalescent COVID-19 samples. Sources were T cells, B-cell-depleted T cells, or PBMCs; the material itself was cDNA or gDNA.

As originally analysed: Estimation of nucleated cell counts relied on the amplification of reference gene primers. Generated by immunoSEQ multiplex PCR, the TCRdb table keeps only in-frame clones and is missing some. V, J and clone size are those of that table, while D and trimming were read from the DNA. Counted here are tens of thousands of clones, 83% occurring once; the ten biggest clones make up 29%. Sequencing was done on a sample of peripheral blood. This receptor was taken from a woman over 75 with acute or convalescent COVID-19. The rearrangement links TRBV28 to TRBJ1-1, with D tentatively TRBD1 (5 bases). CDR3 bases: TGTGCCAGCAGTTTATTAGGGGCCACTGAAGCTTTCTTT. It is translated as CASSLLGATEAFF.